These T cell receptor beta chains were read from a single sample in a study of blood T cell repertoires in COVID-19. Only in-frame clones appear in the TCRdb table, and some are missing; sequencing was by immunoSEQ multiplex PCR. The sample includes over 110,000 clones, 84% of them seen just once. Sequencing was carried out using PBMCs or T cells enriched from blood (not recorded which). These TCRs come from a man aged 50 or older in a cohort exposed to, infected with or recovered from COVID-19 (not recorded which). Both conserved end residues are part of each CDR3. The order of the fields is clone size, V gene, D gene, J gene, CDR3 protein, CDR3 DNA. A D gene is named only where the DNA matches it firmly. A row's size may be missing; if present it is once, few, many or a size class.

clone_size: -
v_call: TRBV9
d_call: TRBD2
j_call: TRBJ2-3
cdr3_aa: CASSIRASGGASTDTQYF
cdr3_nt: TGTGCCAGCAGCATCCGGGCTAGCGGGGGGGCTAGCACAGATACGCAGTATTTT

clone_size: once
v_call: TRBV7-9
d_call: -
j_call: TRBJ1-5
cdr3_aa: CASSLVAASGNQPQHF
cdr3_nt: TGTGCCAGCAGCTTAGTGGCAGCTAGTGGCAATCAGCCCCAGCATTTT

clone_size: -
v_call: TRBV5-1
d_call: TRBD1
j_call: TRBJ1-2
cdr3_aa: CASSLGGQGISGYTF
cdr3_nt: TGCGCCAGCAGCTTGGGGGGACAGGGTATATCTGGCTACACCTTC

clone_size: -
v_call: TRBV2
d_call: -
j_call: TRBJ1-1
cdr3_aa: CASSRRDRNTEAFF
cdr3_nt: TGTGCCAGCAGCCGTAGAGACAGAAACACTGAAGCTTTCTTT

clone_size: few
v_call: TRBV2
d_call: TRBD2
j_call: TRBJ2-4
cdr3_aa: CASSGLAGAKNIQYF
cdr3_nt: TGTGCCAGCAGTGGACTAGCGGGAGCCAAAAACATTCAGTACTTC

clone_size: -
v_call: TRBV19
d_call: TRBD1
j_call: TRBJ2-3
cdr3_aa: CASSVQGAQDTQYF
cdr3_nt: TGTGCCAGTAGTGTTCAGGGGGCGCAAGATACGCAGTATTTT

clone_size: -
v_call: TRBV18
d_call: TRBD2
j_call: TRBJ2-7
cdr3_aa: CASSPGAGRAGTSYEQYF
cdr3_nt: TGTGCCAGCTCACCAGGAGCGGGAAGAGCCGGCACCTCCTACGAGCAGTACTTC

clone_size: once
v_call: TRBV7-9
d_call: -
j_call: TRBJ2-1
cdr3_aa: CASSLMASRYEQFF
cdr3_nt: TGTGCCAGCAGCCTCATGGCTAGTAGGTATGAGCAGTTCTTC

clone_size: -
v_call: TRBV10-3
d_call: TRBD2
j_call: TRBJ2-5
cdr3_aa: CAIRQAGGNQETQYF
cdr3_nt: TGTGCCATCAGGCAAGCGGGAGGGAACCAAGAGACCCAGTACTTC

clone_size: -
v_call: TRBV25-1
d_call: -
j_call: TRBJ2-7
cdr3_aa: CASTAYEQYF
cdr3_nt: TGTGCCAGCACGGCCTACGAGCAGTACTTC

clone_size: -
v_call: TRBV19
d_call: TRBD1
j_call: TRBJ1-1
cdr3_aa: CASSPGGLNTEAFF
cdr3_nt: TGTGCCAGTAGTCCAGGGGGCTTGAACACTGAAGCTTTCTTT

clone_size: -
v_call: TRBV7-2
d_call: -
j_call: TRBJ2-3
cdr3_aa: CASSFSPGATDTQYF
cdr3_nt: TGTGCCAGCAGCTTCTCCCCAGGCGCCACAGATACGCAGTATTTT

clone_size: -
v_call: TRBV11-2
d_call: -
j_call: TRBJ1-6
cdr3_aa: CASSLVGGATYNSPLHF
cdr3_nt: TGTGCCAGCAGCTTAGTCGGGGGTGCAACCTATAATTCACCCCTCCACTTT

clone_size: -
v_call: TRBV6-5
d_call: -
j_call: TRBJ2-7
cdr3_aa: CASSLARGSYEQYF
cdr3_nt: TGTGCCAGCAGTCTAGCCCGAGGTAGCTACGAGCAGTACTTC

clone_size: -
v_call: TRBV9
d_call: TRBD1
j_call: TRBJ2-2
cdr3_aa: CASSLRTGNTGELFF
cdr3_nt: TGTGCCAGCAGCCTCCGGACAGGGAACACCGGGGAGCTGTTTTTT

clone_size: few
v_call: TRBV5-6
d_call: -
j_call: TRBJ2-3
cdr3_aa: CASSSRQATQYF
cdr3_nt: TGTGCCAGCAGCTCCCGGCAGGCTACGCAGTATTTT

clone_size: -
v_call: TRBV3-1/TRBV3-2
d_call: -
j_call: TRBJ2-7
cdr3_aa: CASSQGGEQYF
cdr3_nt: TGTGCCAGCAGCCAGGGGGGCGAGCAGTACTTC

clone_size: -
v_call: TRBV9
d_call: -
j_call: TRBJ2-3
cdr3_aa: CASSPQSTDTQYF
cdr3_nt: TGTGCCAGCAGCCCGCAGAGCACAGATACGCAGTATTTT

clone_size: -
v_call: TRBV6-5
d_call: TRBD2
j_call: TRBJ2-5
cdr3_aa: CASSYSGGGETQYF
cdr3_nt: TGTGCCAGCAGTTACTCGGGGGGAGGGGAGACCCAGTACTTC

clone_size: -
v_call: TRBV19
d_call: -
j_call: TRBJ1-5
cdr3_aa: CASSSPTGGYQPQHF
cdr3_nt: TGTGCCAGTAGTTCCCCGACAGGCGGGTATCAGCCCCAGCATTTT

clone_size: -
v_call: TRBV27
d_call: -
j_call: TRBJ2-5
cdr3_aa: CASSPDRVGKTQYF
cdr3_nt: TGTGCCAGCAGTCCGGACAGAGTCGGAAAGACCCAGTACTTC

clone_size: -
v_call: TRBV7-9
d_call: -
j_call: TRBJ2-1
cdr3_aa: CASSLVRSDNEQFF
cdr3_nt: TGTGCCAGCAGCTTAGTGAGAAGCGACAATGAGCAGTTCTTC

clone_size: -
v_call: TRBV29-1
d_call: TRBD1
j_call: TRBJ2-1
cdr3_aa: CSSDRISYNEQFF
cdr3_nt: TGCAGCTCGGACAGGATCTCCTACAATGAGCAGTTCTTC

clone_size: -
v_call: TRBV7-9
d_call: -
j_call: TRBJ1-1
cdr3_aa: CASNSPLEGTEAFF
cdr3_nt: TGTGCCAGCAACTCCCCATTGGAGGGCACTGAAGCTTTCTTT

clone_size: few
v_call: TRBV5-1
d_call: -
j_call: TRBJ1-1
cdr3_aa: CASSLDGITEAFF
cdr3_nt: TGCGCCAGCAGCTTGGACGGGATAACTGAAGCTTTCTTT

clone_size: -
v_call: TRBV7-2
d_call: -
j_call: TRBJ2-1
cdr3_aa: CASSLTHTGNHEQFF
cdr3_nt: TGTGCCAGCAGCTTAACACACACAGGGAACCATGAGCAGTTCTTC

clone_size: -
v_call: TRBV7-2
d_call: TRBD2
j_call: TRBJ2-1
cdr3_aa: CASSFGGGQWNEQFF
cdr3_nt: TGTGCCAGCAGCTTCGGGGGGGGGCAATGGAATGAGCAGTTCTTC

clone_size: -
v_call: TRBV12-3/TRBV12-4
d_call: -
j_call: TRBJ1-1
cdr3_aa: CASSRQANTEAFF
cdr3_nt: TGTGCCAGCAGCCGACAGGCGAACACTGAAGCTTTCTTT

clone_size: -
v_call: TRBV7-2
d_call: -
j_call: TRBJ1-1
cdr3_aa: CASSSMVVNTEAFF
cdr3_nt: TGTGCCAGCAGCTCAATGGTAGTGAACACTGAAGCTTTCTTT

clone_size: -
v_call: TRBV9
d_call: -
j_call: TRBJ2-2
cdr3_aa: CASSANGVNTGELFF
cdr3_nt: TGTGCCAGCAGCGCAAACGGGGTAAACACCGGGGAGCTGTTTTTT

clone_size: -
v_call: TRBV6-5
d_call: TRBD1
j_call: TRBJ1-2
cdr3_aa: CASTRGQGYTF
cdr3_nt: TGTGCCAGCACAAGGGGACAGGGCTACACCTTC

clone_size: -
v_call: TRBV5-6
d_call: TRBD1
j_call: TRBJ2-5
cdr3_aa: CASSLIAGGAGYQETQYF
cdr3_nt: TGTGCCAGCAGCTTGATCGCAGGGGGCGCGGGGTACCAAGAGACCCAGTACTTC

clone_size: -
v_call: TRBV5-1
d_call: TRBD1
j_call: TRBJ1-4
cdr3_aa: CASRTGANEKLFF
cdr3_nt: TGCGCCAGCAGGACAGGGGCTAATGAAAAACTGTTTTTT

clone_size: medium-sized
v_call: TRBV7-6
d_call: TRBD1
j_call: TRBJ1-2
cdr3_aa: CASSLEGWGQGDGYTF
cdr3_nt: TGTGCCAGCAGCTTAGAGGGCTGGGGACAGGGAGATGGCTACACCTTC

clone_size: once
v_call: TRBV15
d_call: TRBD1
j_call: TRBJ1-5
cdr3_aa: CATGTGHNQPQHF
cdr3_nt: TGTGCCACCGGGACAGGGCATAATCAGCCCCAGCATTTT

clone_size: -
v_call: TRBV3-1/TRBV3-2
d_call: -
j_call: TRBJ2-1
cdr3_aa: CASSALGQTYNEQFF
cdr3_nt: TGTGCCAGCAGTGCACTGGGACAAACGTACAATGAGCAGTTCTTC

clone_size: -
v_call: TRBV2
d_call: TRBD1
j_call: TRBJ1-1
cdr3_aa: CASSVEQGANTEAFF
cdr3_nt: TGTGCCAGCAGTGTTGAACAGGGGGCTAACACTGAAGCTTTCTTT

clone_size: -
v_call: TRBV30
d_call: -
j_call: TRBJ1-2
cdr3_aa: CAWSRGKLIGYTF
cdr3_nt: TGTGCCTGGAGCCGCGGGAAGTTGATCGGCTACACCTTC

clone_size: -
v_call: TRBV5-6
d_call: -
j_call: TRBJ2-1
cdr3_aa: CASSLWYGSEQFF
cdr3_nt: TGTGCCAGCAGCTTGTGGTACGGGAGCGAGCAGTTCTTC

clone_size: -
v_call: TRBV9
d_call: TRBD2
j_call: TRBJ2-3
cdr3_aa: CASSVRVAGADTQYF
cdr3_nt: TGTGCCAGCAGCGTGAGAGTAGCGGGGGCAGATACGCAGTATTTT

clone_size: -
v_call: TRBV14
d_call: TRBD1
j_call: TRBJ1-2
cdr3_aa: CASSEQGGGQGGYTF
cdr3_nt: TGTGCCAGCAGCGAACAGGGGGGTGGCCAAGGAGGCTACACCTTC

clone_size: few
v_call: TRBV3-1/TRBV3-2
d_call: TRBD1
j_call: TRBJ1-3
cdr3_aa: CASSLRDRQMWKGNTIYF
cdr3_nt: TGTGCCAGCAGCCTGAGGGACAGACAGATGTGGAAAGGAAACACCATATATTTT

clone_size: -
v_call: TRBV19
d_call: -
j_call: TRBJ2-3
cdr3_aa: CASSLRPRSTDTQYF
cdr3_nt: TGTGCCAGTAGTCTTAGACCTAGAAGCACAGATACGCAGTATTTT

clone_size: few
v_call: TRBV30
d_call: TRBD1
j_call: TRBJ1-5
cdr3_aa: CAWSSQGASNSNQPQHF
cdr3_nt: TGTGCCTGGAGCTCCCAGGGGGCTTCTAATAGCAATCAGCCCCAGCATTTT

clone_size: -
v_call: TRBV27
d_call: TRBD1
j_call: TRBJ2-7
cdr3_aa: CASSWGTGYYEQYF
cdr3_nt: TGTGCCAGCAGTTGGGGGACAGGGTACTACGAGCAGTACTTC